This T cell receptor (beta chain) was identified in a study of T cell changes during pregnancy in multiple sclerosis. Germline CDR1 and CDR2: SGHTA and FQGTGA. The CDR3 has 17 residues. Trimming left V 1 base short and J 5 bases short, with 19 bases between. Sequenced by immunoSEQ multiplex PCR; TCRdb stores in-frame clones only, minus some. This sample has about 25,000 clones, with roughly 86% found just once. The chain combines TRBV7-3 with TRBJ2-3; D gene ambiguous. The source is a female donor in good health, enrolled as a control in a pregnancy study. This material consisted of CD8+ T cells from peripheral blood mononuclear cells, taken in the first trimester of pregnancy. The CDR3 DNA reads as TGTGCCAGCAGCTTAAACACTGGTTTAGTCGGCGGAGATACGCAGTATTTT. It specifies CASSLNTGLVGGDTQYF.